This TCR beta chain was profiled in a study of T cells in Graves' hyperthyroidism and ophthalmopathy. TCR beta CDR3 regions were amplified from RNA transcripts. Using the HTBI primer set, a first-round RT-PCR was run on the TCR CDR3. Using its own MiXCR run on the multiplex PCR reads, TCRdb lists one record per CDR3 protein. The profile shows hundreds of thousands of distinct CDR3 sequences, less than 25% of them singletons. The V and J ends lost 4 bases and 7 bases respectively, with 22 bases between them. The CDR3 has 16 residues. CDR1 is SEHNR and CDR2 is FQNEAQ in the germline V gene (reference sequence). This clonotype was counted a few times.

Sequencing input: blood. J is TRBJ1-2 and V is TRBV7-9; D possibly corresponds to TRBD1 (5 bases). This clonotype was obtained from a man aged 25 to 40 with Graves' ophthalmopathy. Written as DNA, the CDR3 is TGTGCCAGCAGCTCCTCCCCCGCGGCGGGACTAAGTGGCTACACCTTC. Its translation is CASSSSPAAGLSGYTF.